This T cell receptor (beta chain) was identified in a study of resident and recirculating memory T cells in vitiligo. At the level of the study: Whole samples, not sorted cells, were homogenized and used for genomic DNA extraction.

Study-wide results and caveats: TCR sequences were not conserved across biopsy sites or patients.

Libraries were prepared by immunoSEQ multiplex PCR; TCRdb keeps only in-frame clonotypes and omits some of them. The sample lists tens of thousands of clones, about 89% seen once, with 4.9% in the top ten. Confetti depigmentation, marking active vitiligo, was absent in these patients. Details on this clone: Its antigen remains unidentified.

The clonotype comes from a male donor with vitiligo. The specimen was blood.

The CDR3 DNA reads as TGTGCCAGCAGTTTATCACTCACAGGGGTCTCTGGAAACACCATATATTTT. This translates into CASSLSLTGVSGNTIYF. The gene calls are TRBV28 and TRBJ1-3; 7 nucleotides match TRBD1. J gave up 0 bases and V 1 base, and 6 bases lay outside the gene matches. The CDR3 has 17 amino acids. From germline, CDR1 is MDHEN and CDR2 SYDVKM.